This entry concerns a single T cell receptor beta chain. This record belongs to a study of blood T cell repertoires in COVID-19. Study information: The origin of the acute and convalescent COVID-19 samples was the United States, Italy and Spain. Nucleic acid was either cDNA or gDNA, and it came from T cells, B-cell-depleted T cells, or PBMCs.

In the original analysis: The authors estimated nucleated cell counts from reference gene primer amplification. Libraries were prepared by immunoSEQ multiplex PCR; TCRdb keeps only in-frame clonotypes and omits some of them. The DNA was the basis for D and trimming; V, J and clone size are from that table. The table lists 48,000 or so clones, around 86% of them singletons. Trimming at V came to 8 bases and at J to 8 bases, leaving 17 bases not matched to a gene. Germline CDR1 is LNHDA and CDR2 is SQIVND (reference sequence). This CDR3 spans 15 amino acids. Patients at the Seattle site were enrolled during active infection and followed longitudinally.

The specimen sequenced was peripheral blood. This sequence joins TRBV19 and TRBJ1-2, with 7 bases that match TRBD1. This TCR was recovered from a woman at least 80 years old with COVID-19, enrolled during active disease. The CDR3 loop is CASGGRDSSLRGYTF. CDR3 nucleotide sequence: TGTGCCAGTGGCGGGAGGGACAGTTCTCTTCGGGGCTACACCTTC.